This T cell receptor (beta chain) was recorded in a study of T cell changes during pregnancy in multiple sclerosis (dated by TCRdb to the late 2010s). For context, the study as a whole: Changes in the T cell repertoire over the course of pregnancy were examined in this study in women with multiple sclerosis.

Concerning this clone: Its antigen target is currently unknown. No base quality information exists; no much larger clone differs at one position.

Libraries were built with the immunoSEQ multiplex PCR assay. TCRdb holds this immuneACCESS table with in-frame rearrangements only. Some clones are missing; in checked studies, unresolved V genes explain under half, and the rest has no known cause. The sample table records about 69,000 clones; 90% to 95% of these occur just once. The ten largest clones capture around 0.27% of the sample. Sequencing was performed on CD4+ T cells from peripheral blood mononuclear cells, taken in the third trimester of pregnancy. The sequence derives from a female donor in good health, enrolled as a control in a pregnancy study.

The CDR3 is CASSSGYGYTF. Here is the DNA: TGTGCCAGCAGTTCCGGCTATGGCTACACCTTC. The V gene is TRBV6-6 and the J gene is TRBJ1-2; the D gene remains uncertain. From the cysteine up to the phenylalanine, the CDR3 has a length of 11 residues. The read is trimmed to its CDR3 DNA, 33 bases read in frame from base 1. According to the germline V gene (reference sequence), CDR1 reads MNHNY and CDR2 reads SVGAGI. V was cut back by 4 bases and J by 4 bases, leaving a gap of 4 bases between them.